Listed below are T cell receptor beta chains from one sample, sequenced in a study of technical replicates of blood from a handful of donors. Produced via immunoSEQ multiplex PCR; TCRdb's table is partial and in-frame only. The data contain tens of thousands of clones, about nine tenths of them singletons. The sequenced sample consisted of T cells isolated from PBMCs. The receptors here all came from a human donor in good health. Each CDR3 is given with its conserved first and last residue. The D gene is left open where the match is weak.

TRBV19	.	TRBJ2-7	CASSRGLSGTEQYF
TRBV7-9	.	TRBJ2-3	CASSGRLEPADTQYF
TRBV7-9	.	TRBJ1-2	CASSLGGVAPSF
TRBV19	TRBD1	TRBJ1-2	CASGQGTGVNGYTF
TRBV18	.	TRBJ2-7	CASSPGRQGLEQYF
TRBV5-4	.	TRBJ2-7	CASSAKTGGPLEQYF
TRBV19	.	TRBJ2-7	CASSMNRGEQYF
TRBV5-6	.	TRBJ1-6	CASSLLSAYNSPLHF
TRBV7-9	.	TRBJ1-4	CATLGRVGEKLFF
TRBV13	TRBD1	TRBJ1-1	CATFNRGRTEAFF
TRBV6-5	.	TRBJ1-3	CASSFGSSGNTIYF
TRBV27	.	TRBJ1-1	CASSSHRNQYTEAFF
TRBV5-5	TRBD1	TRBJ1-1	CASSSDRGSTEAFF
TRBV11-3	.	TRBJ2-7	CASSLSPSYEQYF
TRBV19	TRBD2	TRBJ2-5	CASSGMGGRETQYF
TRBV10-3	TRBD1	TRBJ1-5	CAISERTGGVQPQHF
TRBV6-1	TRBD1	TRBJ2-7	CASSEPGGSSYEQYF
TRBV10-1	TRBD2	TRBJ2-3	CASSVTGGMADTQYF
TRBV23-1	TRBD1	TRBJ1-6	CASSQTGQGSSYNSPLHF
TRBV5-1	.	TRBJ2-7	CASSSMGTAEQYF
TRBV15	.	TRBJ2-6	CATSRVRQTSGANVLTF
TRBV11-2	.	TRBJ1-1	CASSLTGGLNTEAFF
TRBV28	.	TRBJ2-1	CASSLGTLWNEQFF
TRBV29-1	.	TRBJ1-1	CSVQGRRTEAFF
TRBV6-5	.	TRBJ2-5	CASSYTRVQETQYF
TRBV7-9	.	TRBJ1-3	CASSFPGHSGNTIYF
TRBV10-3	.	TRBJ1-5	CAISESRDSNQPQHF
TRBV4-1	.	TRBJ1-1	CASSQGRSAEAFF
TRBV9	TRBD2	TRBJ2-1	CASSVAWTSNEQFF
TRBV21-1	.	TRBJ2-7	CASSKVRTADTYEQYF
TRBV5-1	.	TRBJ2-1	CASRFGDEQFF
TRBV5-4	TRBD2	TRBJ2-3	CASSPYSGGAVTDTQYF
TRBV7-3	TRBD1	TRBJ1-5	CASSLTGQGDQPQHF
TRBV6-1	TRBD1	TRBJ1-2	CASSSSTGTAGYTF
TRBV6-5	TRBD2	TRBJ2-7	CASSLGLPDEQYF
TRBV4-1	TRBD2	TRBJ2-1	CASSRGTSGFNEQFF
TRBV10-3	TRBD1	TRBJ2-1	CAMGDSYNEQFF
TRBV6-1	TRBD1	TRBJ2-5	CATRTGGKETQYF
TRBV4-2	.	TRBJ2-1	CASSQNLYYGGPVDNEQFF
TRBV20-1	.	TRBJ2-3	CSAKSGDTQYF
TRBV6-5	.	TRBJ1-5	CASRVLQGNNQPQHF
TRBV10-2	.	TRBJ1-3	CASSEDLHGSSGGNTIYF
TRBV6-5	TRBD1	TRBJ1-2	CASRTTGARYYGYTF
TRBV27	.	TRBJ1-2	CASSFSANYGYTF
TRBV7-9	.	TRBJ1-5	CASSLFFGGFNQPQHF
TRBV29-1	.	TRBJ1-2	CSVDDRANYGYTF
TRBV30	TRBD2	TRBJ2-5	CAWKWGGGGRSQETQYF
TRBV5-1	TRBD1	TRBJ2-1	CASSTGDSSYNEQFF